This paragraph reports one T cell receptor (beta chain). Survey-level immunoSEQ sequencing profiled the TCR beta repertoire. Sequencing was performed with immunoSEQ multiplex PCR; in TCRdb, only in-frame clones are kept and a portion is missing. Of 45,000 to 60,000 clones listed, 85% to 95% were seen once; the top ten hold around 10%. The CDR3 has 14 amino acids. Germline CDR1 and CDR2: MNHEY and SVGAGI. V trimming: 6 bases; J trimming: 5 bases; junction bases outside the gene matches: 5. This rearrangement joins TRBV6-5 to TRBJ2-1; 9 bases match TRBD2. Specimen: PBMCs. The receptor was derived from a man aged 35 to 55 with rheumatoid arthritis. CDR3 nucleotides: TGTGCCAGCAGCCGACTAGCGGAACACAATGAGCAGTTCTTC. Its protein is CASSRLAEHNEQFF.